This T cell receptor beta chain comes out of a study of CD8+CD57+ T cells in acquired aplastic anemia. Study summary: DNA per sorted CD4+ or CD8+ sample ranged about 0.17 to 27.4 ug, averaging roughly 3.2 ug. Overall study findings and caveats: Patients showed no significant difference from controls in CD8+ Simpson's diversity. Patients shared 25 to 35 CD8+ CDR3 sequences with controls.

There are 14 residues in the CDR3. In germline, CDR1 is SGHVS, CDR2 FNYEAQ. Between the trimmed V and J ends, which lost 0 bases and 8 bases, there was a span of 8 bases. Comments on this clonotype: Its antigen is unidentified.

TCR beta VDJ and CDR3 profiling used genomic DNA as template. TCRdb called the reads again in MiXCR, with one record for every CDR3 protein. The data hold roughly 86,000 distinct CDR3 sequences, with more than 40% observed a single time. This chain joins TRBV7-6 and TRBJ1-6; D gene uncertain. The sequencing input was sorted CD4+, CD8+, or CD8+CD57+ T cells (not recorded which) from PBMCs. This TCR was recovered from a human donor in good health, serving as a control. Here the CDR3 DNA reads TGTGCCAGCAGCTTAGCGTCGACGGATTCACCCCTCCACTTT. Its protein is CASSLASTDSPLHF.